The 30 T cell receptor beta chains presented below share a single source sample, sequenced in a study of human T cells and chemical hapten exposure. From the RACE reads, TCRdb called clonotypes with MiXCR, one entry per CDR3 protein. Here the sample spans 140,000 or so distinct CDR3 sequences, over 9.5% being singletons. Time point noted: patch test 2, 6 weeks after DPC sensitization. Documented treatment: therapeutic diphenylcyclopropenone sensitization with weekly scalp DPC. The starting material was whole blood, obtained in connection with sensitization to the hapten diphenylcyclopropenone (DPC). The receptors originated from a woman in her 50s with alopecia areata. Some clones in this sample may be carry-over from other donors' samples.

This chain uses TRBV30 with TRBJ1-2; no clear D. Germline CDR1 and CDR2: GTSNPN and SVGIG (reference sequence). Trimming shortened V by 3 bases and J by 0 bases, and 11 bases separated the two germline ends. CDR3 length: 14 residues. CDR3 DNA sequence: TGTGCCTGGAGACCATGGGAAGCTAACTATGGCTACACCTTC. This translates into CAWRPWEANYGYTF. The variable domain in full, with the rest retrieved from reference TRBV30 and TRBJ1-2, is SQTIHQWPATLVQPVGSPLSLECTVEGTSNPNLYWYRQAAGRGLQLLFYSVGIGQISSEVPQNLSASRPQDRQFILSSKKLLLSDSGFYLCAWRPWEANYGYTFGSGTRLTVV.

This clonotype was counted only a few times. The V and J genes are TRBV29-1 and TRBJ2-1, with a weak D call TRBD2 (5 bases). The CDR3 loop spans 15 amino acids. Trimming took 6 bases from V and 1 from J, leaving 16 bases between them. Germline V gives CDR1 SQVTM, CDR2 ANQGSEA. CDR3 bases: TGCAGCGTACAACCAATCTTAGCGTCCTACAATGAGCAGTTCTTC. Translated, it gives CSVQPILASYNEQFF.

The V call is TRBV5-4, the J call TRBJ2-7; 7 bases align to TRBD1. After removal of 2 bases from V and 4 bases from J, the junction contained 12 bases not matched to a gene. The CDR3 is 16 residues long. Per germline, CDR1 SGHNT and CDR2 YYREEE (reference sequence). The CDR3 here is CASSFSHGTAMYEQYF. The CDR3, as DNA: TGTGCCAGCAGCTTCAGTCACGGGACAGCAATGTACGAGCAGTACTTC. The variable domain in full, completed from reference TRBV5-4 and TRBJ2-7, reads ETGVTQSPTHLIKTRGQQVTLRCSSQSGHNTVSWYQQALGQGPQFIFQYYREEENGRGNFPPRFSGLQFPNYSSELNVNALELDDSALYLCASSFSHGTAMYEQYFGPGTRLTVT.

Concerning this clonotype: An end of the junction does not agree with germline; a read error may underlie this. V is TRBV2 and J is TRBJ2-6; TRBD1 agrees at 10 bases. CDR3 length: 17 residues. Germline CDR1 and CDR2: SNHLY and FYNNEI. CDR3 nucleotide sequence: TGTGCCAGCAGTTGGGGACAGGGGAGCTCTGGGGTCAACGTCCTGACTTTC. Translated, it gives CASSWGQGSSGVNVLTF.

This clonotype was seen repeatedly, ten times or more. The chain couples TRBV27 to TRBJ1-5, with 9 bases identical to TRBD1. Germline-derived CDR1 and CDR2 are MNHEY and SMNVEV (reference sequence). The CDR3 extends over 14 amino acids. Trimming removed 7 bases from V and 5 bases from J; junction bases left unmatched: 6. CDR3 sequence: CASKPGQGHQPQHF. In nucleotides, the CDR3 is TGTGCCAGCAAACCGGGACAGGGACATCAGCCCCAGCATTTT.

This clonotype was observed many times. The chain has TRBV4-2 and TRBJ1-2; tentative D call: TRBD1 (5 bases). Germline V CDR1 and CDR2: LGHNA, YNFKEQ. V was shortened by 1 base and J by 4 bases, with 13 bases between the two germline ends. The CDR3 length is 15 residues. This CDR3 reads CASSQVGLNSYGYTF. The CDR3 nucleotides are TGTGCCAGCAGCCAAGTGGGACTCAACAGCTATGGCTACACCTTC.

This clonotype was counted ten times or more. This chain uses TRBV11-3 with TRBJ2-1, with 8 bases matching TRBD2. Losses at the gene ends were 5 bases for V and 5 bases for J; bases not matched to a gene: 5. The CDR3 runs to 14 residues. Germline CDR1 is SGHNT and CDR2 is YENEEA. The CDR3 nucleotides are TGTGCCAGCAGCCCCGGGGGGGCCCACAATGAGCAGTTCTTC. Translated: CASSPGGAHNEQFF.

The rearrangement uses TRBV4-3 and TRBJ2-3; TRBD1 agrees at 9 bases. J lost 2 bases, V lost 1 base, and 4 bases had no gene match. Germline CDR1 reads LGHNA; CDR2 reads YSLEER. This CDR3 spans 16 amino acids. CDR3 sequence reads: CASSQGGQGFTDTQYF. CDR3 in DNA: TGCGCCAGCAGCCAAGGGGGACAGGGTTTCACAGATACGCAGTATTTT.

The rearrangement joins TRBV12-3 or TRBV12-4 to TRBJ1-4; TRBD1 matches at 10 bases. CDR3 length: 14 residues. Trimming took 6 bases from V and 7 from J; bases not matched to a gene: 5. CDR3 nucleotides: TGTGCCAGCAGACGGACAGGGGGTGCTGAAAAACTGTTTTTT. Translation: CASRRTGGAEKLFF.

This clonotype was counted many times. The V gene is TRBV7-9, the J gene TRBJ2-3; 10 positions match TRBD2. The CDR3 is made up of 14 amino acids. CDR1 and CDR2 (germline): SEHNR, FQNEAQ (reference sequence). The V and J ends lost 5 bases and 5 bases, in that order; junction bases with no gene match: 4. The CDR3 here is CASSTLAGVDTQYF. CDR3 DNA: TGTGCCAGCAGCACCCTAGCGGGAGTAGATACGCAGTATTTT.

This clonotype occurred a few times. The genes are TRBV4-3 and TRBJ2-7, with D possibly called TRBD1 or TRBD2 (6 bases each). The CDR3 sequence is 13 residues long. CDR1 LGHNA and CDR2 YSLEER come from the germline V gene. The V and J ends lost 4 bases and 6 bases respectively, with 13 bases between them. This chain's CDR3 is CASSRGASTEQYF. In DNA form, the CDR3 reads TGCGCCAGCAGCCGGGGGGCTAGCACCGAGCAGTACTTC.

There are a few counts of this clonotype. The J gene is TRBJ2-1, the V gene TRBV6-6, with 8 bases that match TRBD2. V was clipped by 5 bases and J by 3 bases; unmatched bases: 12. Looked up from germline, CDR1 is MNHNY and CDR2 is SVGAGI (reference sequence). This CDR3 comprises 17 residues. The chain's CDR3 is CASSARGRGANYNEQFF. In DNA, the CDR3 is TGTGCCAGCAGTGCCCGAGGGCGGGGGGCGAACTACAATGAGCAGTTCTTC.

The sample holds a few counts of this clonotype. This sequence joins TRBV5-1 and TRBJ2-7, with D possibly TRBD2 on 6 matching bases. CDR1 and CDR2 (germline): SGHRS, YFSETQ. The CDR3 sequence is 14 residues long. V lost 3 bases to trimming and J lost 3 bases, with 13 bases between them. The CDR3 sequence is CASSSTNGGYEQYF. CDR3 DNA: TGCGCCAGCAGCTCCACGAACGGGGGCTACGAGCAGTACTTC.

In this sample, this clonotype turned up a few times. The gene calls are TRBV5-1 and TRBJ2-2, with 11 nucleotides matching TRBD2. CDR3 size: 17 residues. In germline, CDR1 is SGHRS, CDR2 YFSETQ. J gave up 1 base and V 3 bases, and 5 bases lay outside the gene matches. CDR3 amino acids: CASSWGLAVMNTGELFF. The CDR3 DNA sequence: TGCGCCAGCAGCTGGGGACTAGCGGTAATGAACACCGGGGAGCTGTTTTTT.

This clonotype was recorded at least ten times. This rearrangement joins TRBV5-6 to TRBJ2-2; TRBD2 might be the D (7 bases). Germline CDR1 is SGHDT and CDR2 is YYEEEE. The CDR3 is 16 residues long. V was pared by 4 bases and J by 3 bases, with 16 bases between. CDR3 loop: CASSTPLGGHTGELFF. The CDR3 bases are TGTGCCAGCAGCACCCCTCTGGGGGGGCACACCGGGGAGCTGTTTTTT. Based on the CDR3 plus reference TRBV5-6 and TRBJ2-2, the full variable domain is DAGVTQSPTHLIKTRGQQVTLRCSPKSGHDTVSWYQQALGQGPQFIFQYYEEEERQRGNFPDRFSGHQFPNYSSELNVNALLLGDSALYLCASSTPLGGHTGELFFGEGSRLTVL.

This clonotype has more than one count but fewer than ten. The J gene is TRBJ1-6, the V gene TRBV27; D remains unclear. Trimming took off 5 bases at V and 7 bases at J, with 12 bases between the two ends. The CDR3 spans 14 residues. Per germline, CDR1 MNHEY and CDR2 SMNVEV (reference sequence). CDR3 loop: CASSGPSPNSPLHF. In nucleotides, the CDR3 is TGTGCCAGCAGTGGGCCCTCCCCGAATTCACCCCTCCACTTT.

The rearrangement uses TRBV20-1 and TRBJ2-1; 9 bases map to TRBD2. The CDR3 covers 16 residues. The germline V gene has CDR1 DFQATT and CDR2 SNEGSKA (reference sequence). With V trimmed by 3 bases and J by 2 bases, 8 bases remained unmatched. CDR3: CSASAPGTSTYNEQFF. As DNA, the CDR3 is TGCAGTGCTAGTGCCCCCGGGACTAGCACCTACAATGAGCAGTTCTTC.

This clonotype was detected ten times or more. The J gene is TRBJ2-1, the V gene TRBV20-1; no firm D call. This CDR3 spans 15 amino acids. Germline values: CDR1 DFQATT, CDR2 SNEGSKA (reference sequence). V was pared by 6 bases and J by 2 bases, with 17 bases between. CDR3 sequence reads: CSAPSPRMTYNEQFF. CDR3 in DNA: TGCAGTGCCCCCTCACCCCGAATGACCTACAATGAGCAGTTCTTC.

CDR3 amino acids: CATSSPGQGFGEQYF. CDR3 sequence (DNA): TGTGCCACCAGTTCCCCCGGACAGGGTTTTGGAGAGCAGTACTTC. J is TRBJ2-7 and V is TRBV24-1; 8 bases match TRBD1. CDR3 length: 15 residues. V was pared by 6 bases and J by 7 bases, with 13 bases of the junction left unmatched. Germline CDR1 reads KGHDR; CDR2 reads SFDVKD.

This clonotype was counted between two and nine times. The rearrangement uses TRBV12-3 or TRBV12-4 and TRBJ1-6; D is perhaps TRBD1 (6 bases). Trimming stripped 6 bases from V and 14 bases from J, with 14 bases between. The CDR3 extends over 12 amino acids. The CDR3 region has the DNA TGTGCCAGCAGAATACAGGGAGTAGCCCTCCACTTT. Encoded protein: CASRIQGVALHF.

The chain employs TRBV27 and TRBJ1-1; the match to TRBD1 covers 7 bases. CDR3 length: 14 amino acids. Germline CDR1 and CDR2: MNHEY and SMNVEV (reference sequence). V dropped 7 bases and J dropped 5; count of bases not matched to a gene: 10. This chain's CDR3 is CASNFQGGGTEAFF. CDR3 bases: TGTGCCAGCAACTTCCAGGGGGGGGGTACTGAAGCTTTCTTT.

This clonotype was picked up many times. The CDR3 region is CASSPATGRQPQHF. The CDR3 coding sequence is TGTGCCAGCAGCCCGGCCACGGGGAGACAGCCCCAGCATTTT. The chain is built from TRBV12-3 or TRBV12-4 and TRBJ1-5; D uncertain. Trimming took 6 bases from V and 7 from J, leaving 16 bases between them. The CDR3 totals 14 residues.

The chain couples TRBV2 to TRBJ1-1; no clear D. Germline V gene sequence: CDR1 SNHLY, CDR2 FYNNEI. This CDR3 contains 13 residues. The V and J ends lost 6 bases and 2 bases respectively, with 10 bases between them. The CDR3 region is CASSFDGNTEAFF. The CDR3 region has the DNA TGTGCCAGCAGCTTTGACGGAAACACTGAAGCTTTCTTT.

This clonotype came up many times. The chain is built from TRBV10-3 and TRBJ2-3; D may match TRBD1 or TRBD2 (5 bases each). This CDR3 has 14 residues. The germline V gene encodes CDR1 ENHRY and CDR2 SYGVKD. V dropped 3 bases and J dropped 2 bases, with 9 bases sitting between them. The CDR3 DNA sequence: TGTGCCATCAGTGACCGAGGGGCCACAGATACGCAGTATTTT. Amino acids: CAISDRGATDTQYF.

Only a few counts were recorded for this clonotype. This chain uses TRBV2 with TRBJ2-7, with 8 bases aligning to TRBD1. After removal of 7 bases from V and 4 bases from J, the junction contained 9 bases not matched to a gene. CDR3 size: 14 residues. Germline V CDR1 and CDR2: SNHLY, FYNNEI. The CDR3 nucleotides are TGTGCCAGCACTAAGGGACAGGCGCCGTACGAGCAGTACTTC. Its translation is CASTKGQAPYEQYF.

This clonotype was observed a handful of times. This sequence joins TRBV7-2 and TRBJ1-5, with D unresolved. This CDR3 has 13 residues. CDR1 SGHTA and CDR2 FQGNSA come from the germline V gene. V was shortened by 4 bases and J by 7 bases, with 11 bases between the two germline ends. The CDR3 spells CASSSAGEQPQHF. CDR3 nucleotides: TGTGCCAGCAGCTCCGCCGGGGAACAGCCCCAGCATTTT.

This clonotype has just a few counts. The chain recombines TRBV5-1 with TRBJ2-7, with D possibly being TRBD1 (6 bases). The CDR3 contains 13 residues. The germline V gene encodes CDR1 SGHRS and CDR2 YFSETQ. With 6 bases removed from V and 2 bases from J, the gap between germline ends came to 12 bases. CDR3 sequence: CASTRDIAYEQYF. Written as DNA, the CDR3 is TGCGCCAGCACTCGGGACATAGCCTACGAGCAGTACTTC.

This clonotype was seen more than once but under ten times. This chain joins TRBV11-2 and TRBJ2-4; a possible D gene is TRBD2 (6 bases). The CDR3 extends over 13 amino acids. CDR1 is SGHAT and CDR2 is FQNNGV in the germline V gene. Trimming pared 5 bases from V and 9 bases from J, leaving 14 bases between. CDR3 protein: CASSPGTGGIQYF. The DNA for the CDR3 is TGTGCCAGCAGCCCAGGAACCGGGGGCATTCAGTACTTC.

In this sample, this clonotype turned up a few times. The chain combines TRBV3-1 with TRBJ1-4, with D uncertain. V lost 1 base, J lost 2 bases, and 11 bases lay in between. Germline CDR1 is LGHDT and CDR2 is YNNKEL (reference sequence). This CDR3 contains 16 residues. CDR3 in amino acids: CASSQGLRRTNEKLFF. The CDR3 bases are TGTGCCAGCAGCCAAGGCCTTCGGAGGACTAATGAAAAACTGTTTTTT.

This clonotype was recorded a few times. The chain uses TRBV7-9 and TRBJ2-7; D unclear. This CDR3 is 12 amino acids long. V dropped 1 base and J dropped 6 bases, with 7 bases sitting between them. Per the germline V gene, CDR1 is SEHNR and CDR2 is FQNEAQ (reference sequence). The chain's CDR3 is CASSLGSGEQYF. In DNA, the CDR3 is TGTGCCAGCAGCTTAGGCTCGGGCGAGCAGTACTTC.